The TCR beta chain under discussion was sequenced for a study of T-cell reconstitution after alpha-beta-depleted transplantation in children. It was with unique molecular identifiers that the TCRbeta library was prepared. TCRdb itself ran the PCR reads through MiXCR, one entry per CDR3 protein. The sample carries 130,000 or so distinct CDR3 sequences, roughly 9.7% recorded once. Notes on the study in general: It was newly produced T cells that mostly accounted for T-cell counts and diversity one year after transplant.

CDR3 length: 14 residues. Trimming removed 0 bases from V and 9 bases from J; junction bases left unmatched: 7. Looked up from germline, CDR1 is DFQATT and CDR2 is SNEGSKA (reference sequence). This clonotype has just a few counts. Its specificity is not known. Here the sequenced sample was PBMCs, mostly from graft donor cells, taken 180 days after TCRalphabeta/CD19-depleted stem cell transplant. The receptor's source is a girl under two years old who had a stem cell transplant for combined immunodeficiency, so the T cells may come from the graft donor. The rearrangement uses TRBV20-1 and TRBJ2-1, with 8 bases fitting TRBD2. In nucleotides, the CDR3 is TGCAGTGCTAGAGATGGGACTAGAAATAGTGAGCAGTTCTTC. It codes for CSARDGTRNSEQFF.